What follows is one TCR beta chain and its context. The data are from a study of shared clonotypes between healthy human individuals. Sequencing was performed with immunoSEQ multiplex PCR; in TCRdb, only in-frame clones are kept and a portion is missing. The sample includes millions of clones, 93% of them seen just once. V lost 0 bases, J lost 6 bases, and 11 bases lay in between. Germline-derived CDR1 and CDR2 are MNHEY and SVGAGI. The CDR3 length is 14 residues. The receptor was derived from a man aged 18-30 years in good health. Some clones in this sample may be carry-over from other donors' samples. V gene TRBV6-5 combines with J gene TRBJ1-2; D might be TRBD1 (5 bases). Sequenced input: naive CD4+ T cells from PBMCs. The subset was: CD45RA+ positively selected. CDR3 in amino acids: CASSYSVRENGYTF. The CDR3 nucleotides read TGTGCCAGCAGTTACTCGGTCAGGGAGAATGGCTACACCTTC.